These 16 T cell receptor beta chains came from one sample sequenced in a study of T cell repertoires in cytomegalovirus infection. TCRdb independently ran MiXCR on the reads; one entry per CDR3 protein. Of roughly 800,000 distinct CDR3 sequences in the sample, approximately 32% were seen once. These receptors have no known antigen. Here the sequenced sample was cultured CD8+ T cells from PBMCs, taken from culture after CMV antigen stimulation. These receptor sequences come from a human donor in good health (CMV status not recorded). Some clones in this sample may be carry-over from other donors' samples.

V and J are TRBV6-6 and TRBJ1-4; TRBD1 matches 8 bases. V gave up 5 bases and J gave up 4 bases; unmatched junction bases: 6. Germline CDR1 reads MNHNY; CDR2 reads SVGAGI (reference sequence). The CDR3 has 15 amino acids. CDR3 sequence reads: CASSNGQGLNEKLFF. The CDR3 nucleotides read TGTGCCAGCAGTAACGGACAGGGACTTAATGAAAAACTGTTTTTT.

This chain connects TRBV6-1 to TRBJ2-1, with unresolved D. Germline V gene sequence: CDR1 MNHNS, CDR2 SASEGT. Trimming stripped 6 bases from V and 7 bases from J, with 7 bases between. This CDR3 comprises 11 residues. CDR3 sequence (DNA): TGTGCCAGCAGCAGGTGGAATGAGCAGTTCTTC. Translating it yields CASSRWNEQFF.

This chain uses TRBV14 with TRBJ2-5, with TRBD2 matching 10 bases. This CDR3 is 15 amino acids long. Germline lookup yields CDR1 SGHDN and CDR2 FVKESK. Trimming at V came to 1 base and at J to 4 bases, leaving 3 bases not matched to a gene. CDR3 sequence reads: CASSQGSSGGETQYF. CDR3 nucleotide sequence: TGTGCCAGCAGCCAAGGATCTAGCGGGGGAGAGACCCAGTACTTC.

This clonotype came up a few times. CDR3 in DNA: TGTGCCAGCAGTTACTCGAACGGGTTGGACTACGAGCAGTACGTC. This sequence encodes CASSYSNGLDYEQYV. The rearrangement joins TRBV6-6 to TRBJ2-7; D remains unclear. Trimming removed 0 bases at V and 3 bases at J, with 12 bases between. CDR1 MNHNY and CDR2 SVGAGI come from the germline V gene (reference sequence). This CDR3 contains 15 residues.

In this sample, this clonotype turned up a few times. The chain links TRBV14 to TRBJ1-6; no firm D call. V dropped 0 bases and J dropped 9 bases, with 12 bases sitting between them. Germline CDR1 SGHDN, CDR2 FVKESK. CDR3 length: 15 residues. CDR3 sequence: CASSQETFEVSPLHF. The CDR3 DNA reads as TGTGCCAGCAGCCAAGAGACATTCGAGGTTTCACCCCTCCACTTT.

This chain uses TRBV27 with TRBJ2-6; perhaps TRBD2 as D (5 bases). Germline V CDR1 and CDR2: MNHEY, SMNVEV (reference sequence). V was pared by 6 bases and J by 4 bases, with 13 bases between. CDR3 length: 15 amino acids. The CDR3 region is CASRILTGGANVLTF. The CDR3 DNA sequence: TGTGCCAGCAGGATATTGACGGGGGGGGCCAACGTCCTGACTTTC.

The chain is built from TRBV4-2 and TRBJ1-5; a weak D match, TRBD1 (6 bases). Germline V gene sequence: CDR1 LGHNA, CDR2 YNFKEQ. The V and J ends lost 1 base and 3 bases respectively, with 10 bases between them. The CDR3 totals 15 residues. CDR3 DNA sequence: TGTGCCAGCAGCCAAGGGGACATATTCAATCAGCCCCAGCATTTT. It is translated as CASSQGDIFNQPQHF.

This clonotype was seen more than once but under ten times. This sequence joins TRBV27 and TRBJ1-1, with TRBD1 matching over 10 bases. Germline V gene sequence: CDR1 MNHEY, CDR2 SMNVEV (reference sequence). The ends lost 6 bases at V and 2 bases at J; junction bases unmatched: 6. The CDR3 loop spans 15 amino acids. Written as DNA, the CDR3 is TGTGCCAGCAGGCCGGGACAGGGGTCCAACACTGAAGCTTTCTTT. It is translated as CASRPGQGSNTEAFF.

This clonotype was counted many times. The chain couples TRBV7-6 to TRBJ1-5; D is ambiguous. Germline CDR1 SGHVS, CDR2 FNYEAQ. This CDR3 is built from 14 residues. The V and J ends lost 1 base and 1 base respectively, with 5 bases between them. The CDR3 nucleotides read TGTGCCAGCAGCTTAGATGGAAGCAATCAGCCCCAGCATTTT. It translates to CASSLDGSNQPQHF.

With respect to this clonotype: This may be a read error: a much more frequent sequence differs by one nucleotide. The chain couples TRBV7-2 to TRBJ2-2; no clear D gene. Germline V CDR1 and CDR2: SGHTA, FQGNSA. The CDR3 contains 11 residues. The CDR3: CTTVSTGELFF. The CDR3 DNA follows: TGTACAACCGTGAGCACCGGGGAGCTGTTTTTT.

This clonotype was seen more than once but under ten times. J is TRBJ1-1 and V is TRBV19; D perhaps matches TRBD1 (6 bases). V was cut by 2 bases and J by 3 bases, with 13 bases left in between. Germline-derived CDR1 and CDR2 are LNHDA and SQIVND (reference sequence). The CDR3 sequence is 15 residues long. The CDR3 sequence is CASSIIGTWDTEAFF. Here the CDR3 DNA reads TGTGCCAGTAGTATAATTGGGACATGGGACACTGAAGCTTTCTTT.

J is TRBJ1-1 and V is TRBV4-3; D gene unclear. V shed 4 bases and J shed 7 bases, with 10 bases lying between them. The V gene's germline CDR1 is LGHNA and CDR2 YSLEER. The CDR3 runs 12 residues. This CDR3 is CASSRKANEAFF. The CDR3 DNA reads as TGCGCCAGCAGCCGGAAAGCGAATGAAGCTTTCTTT.

Only a few counts were recorded for this clonotype. The chain combines TRBV5-8 with TRBJ2-7; 8 nucleotides align to TRBD1. This CDR3 is 15 amino acids long. Germline V gives CDR1 SGHTS, CDR2 YDEGEE. Trimming took 0 bases from V and 4 from J; bases not matched to a gene: 6. This CDR3 reads CASSLVGQGKYEQYF. CDR3 DNA: TGTGCCAGCAGCTTGGTAGGACAGGGAAAATACGAGCAGTACTTC.

This clonotype showed up just a few times. V and J are TRBV7-9 and TRBJ2-7; no clear D gene. Trimming took off 2 bases at V and 3 bases at J, with 8 bases between the two ends. The CDR3 loop spans 13 amino acids. Germline CDR1 and CDR2: SEHNR and FQNEAQ (reference sequence). The CDR3: CASSLNLGYEQYV. The CDR3 nucleotides are TGTGCCAGCAGCTTAAATCTAGGCTACGAGCAGTACGTC.

This clonotype showed up many times. The J gene is TRBJ1-5, the V gene TRBV7-9, with D uncertain. Per germline, CDR1 SEHNR and CDR2 FQNEAQ (reference sequence). The CDR3 covers 14 residues. V was clipped by 5 bases and J by 4 bases, with 12 bases between them. The CDR3 region is CASSPSQTNQPQHF. CDR3 nucleotide sequence: TGTGCCAGCAGCCCCTCACAAACAAATCAGCCCCAGCATTTT. Full variable domain (missing parts from reference TRBV7-9 and TRBJ1-5): DTGVSQNPRHKITKRGQNVTFRCDPISEHNRLYWYRQTLGQGPEFLTYFQNEAQLEKSRLLSDRFSAERPKGSFSTLEIQRTEQGDSAMYLCASSPSQTNQPQHFGDGTRLSIL.

The gene calls are TRBV27 and TRBJ2-5; 7 bases fit TRBD1. Germline-derived CDR1 and CDR2 are MNHEY and SMNVEV (reference sequence). The CDR3 is 15 residues long. The ends lost 7 bases at V and 3 bases at J; junction bases unmatched: 11. The CDR3 is CASKLLTGTEETQYF. DNA for the CDR3: TGTGCCAGCAAGCTCCTTACCGGGACAGAAGAGACCCAGTACTTC.